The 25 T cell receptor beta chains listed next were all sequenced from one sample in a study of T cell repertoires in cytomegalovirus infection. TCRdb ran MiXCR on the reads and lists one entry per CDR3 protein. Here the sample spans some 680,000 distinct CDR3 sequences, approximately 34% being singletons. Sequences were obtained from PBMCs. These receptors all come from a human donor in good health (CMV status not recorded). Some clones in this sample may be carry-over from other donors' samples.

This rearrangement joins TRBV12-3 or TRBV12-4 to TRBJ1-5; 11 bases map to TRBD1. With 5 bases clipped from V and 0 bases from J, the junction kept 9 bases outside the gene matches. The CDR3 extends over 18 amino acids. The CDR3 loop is CASSPSGTGGGSNQPQHF. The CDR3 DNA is TGTGCCAGCAGTCCCTCCGGGACAGGGGGTGGTAGCAATCAGCCCCAGCATTTT.

DNA of the CDR3: TGTGCCAGCAGCTATCCGACAGGGTCGGCTCTCTACAATGAGCAGTTCTTC. Translation gives CASSYPTGSALYNEQFF. The V call is TRBV7-8, the J call TRBJ2-1; TRBD1 agrees at 7 bases. The germline gives CDR1 SGHVS, CDR2 FQNEAQ. CDR3 size: 17 residues. V trimming: 4 bases; J trimming: 3 bases; junction bases outside the gene matches: 12.

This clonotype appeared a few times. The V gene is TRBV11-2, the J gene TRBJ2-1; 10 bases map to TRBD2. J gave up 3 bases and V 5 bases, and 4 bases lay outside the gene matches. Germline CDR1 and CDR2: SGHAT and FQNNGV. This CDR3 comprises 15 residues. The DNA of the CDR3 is TGTGCCAGCAGCCGGACTAGCGGTTACTACAATGAGCAGTTCTTC. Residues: CASSRTSGYYNEQFF.

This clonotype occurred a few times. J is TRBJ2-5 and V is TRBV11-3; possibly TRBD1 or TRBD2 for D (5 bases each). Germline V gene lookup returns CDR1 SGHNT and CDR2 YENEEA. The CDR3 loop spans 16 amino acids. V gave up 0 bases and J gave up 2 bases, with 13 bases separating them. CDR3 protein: CASSLDGTGPQETQYF. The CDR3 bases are TGTGCCAGCAGCTTAGACGGGACGGGGCCGCAAGAGACCCAGTACTTC.

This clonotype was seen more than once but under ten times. CDR3 region: CASSLGPFADSNQPQHF. The CDR3 bases are TGTGCCAGCAGCTTGGGGCCGTTCGCCGATAGCAATCAGCCCCAGCATTTT. The V call is TRBV5-5, the J call TRBJ1-5, with D unclear. Germline assignment: CDR1 SGHKS and CDR2 YYEKEE (reference sequence). The CDR3 runs 17 residues. The germline V and J ends were trimmed by 0 bases and 0 bases, with 13 bases remaining between them.

CDR3 coding DNA: TGTGCTAGTGGTTTGGAACAGGGAAGGGGCAATGAGCAGTTCTTC. Its translation: CASGLEQGRGNEQFF. The V call is TRBV12-5, the J call TRBJ2-1; D perhaps matches TRBD1 (6 bases). From germline, CDR1 is LGHNT and CDR2 FRNRAP. CDR3 size: 15 residues. Trimming took 1 base from V and 6 from J, leaving 13 bases between them. Looking up the rest from reference TRBV12-5 and TRBJ2-1 gives the full variable domain: DARVTQTPRHKVTEMGQEVTMRCQPILGHNTVFWYRQTMMQGLELLAYFRNRAPLDDSGMPKDRFSAEMPDATLATLKIQPSEPRDSAVYFCASGLEQGRGNEQFFGPGTRLTVL.

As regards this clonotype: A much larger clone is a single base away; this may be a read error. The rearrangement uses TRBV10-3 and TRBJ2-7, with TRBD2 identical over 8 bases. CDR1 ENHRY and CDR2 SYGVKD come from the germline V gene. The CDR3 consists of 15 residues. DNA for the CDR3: TGTTCCATCAGTGTCGGGCGGGGGGCCTCCTACGAGCAGTACTTC. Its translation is CSISVGRGASYEQYF.

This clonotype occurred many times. CDR3: CASSEKGWVEQYF. In DNA, the CDR3 is TGTGCCAGCAGTGAAAAGGGTTGGGTCGAGCAGTACTTC. The chain recombines TRBV2 with TRBJ2-7; D unresolved. This CDR3 region has 13 residues. Trimming removed 2 bases at V and 6 bases at J, with 11 bases between. Germline V gives CDR1 SNHLY, CDR2 FYNNEI.

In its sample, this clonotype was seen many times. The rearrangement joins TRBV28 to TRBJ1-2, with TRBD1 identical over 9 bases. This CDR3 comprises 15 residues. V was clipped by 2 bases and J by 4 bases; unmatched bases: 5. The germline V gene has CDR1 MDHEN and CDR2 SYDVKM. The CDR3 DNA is TGTGCCAGCAGTTTAGGCACAGGGGGCAGCTATGGCTACACCTTC. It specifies CASSLGTGGSYGYTF.

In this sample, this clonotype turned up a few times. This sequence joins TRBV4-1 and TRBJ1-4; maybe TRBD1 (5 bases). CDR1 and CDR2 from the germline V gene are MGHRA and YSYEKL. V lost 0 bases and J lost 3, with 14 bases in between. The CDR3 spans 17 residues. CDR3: CASSQDPPGGANEKLFF. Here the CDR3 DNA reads TGCGCCAGCAGCCAAGACCCCCCGGGGGGAGCTAATGAAAAACTGTTTTTT.

This CDR3 is CASSHDRRTNEKLFF. CDR3 sequence (DNA): TGTGCCAGCAGCCACGACAGGAGGACTAATGAAAAACTGTTTTTT. The chain joins TRBV6-5 to TRBJ1-4, with a tentative D call TRBD1 (6 bases). Per the germline V gene, CDR1 is MNHEY and CDR2 is SVGAGI. The V end was cut by 6 bases, the J end by 2 bases, with 13 bases between. The CDR3 is made up of 15 amino acids.

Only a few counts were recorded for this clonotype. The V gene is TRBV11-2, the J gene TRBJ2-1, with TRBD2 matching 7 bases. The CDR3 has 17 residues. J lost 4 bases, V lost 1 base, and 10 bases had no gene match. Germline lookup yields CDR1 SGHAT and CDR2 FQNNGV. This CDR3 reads CASSLVVAGLGYNEQFF. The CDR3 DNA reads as TGTGCCAGCAGCTTAGTGGTAGCGGGTTTGGGATACAATGAGCAGTTCTTC.

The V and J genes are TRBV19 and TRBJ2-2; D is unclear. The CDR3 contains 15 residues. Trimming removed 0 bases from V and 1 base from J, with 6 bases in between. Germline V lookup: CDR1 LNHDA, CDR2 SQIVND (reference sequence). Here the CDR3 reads CASSIDRRNTGELFF. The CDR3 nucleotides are TGTGCCAGTAGTATAGACAGGAGGAACACCGGGGAGCTGTTTTTT.

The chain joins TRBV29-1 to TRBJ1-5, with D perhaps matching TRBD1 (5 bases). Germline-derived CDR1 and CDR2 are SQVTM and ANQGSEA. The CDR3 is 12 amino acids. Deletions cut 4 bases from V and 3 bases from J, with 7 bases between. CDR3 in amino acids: CSVGGTNQPQHF. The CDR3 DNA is TGCAGCGTTGGGGGCACCAATCAGCCCCAGCATTTT.

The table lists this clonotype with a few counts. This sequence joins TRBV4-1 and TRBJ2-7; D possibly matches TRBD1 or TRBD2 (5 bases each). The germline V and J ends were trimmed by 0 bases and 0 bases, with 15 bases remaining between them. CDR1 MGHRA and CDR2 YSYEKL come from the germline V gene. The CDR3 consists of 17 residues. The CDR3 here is CASSQDPRGANSYEQYF. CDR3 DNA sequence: TGCGCCAGCAGCCAAGATCCACGAGGGGCCAACTCCTACGAGCAGTACTTC.

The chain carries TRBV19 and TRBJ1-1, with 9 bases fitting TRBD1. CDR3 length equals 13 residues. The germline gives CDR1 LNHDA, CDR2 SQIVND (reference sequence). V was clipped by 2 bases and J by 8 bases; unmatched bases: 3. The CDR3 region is CASSIWDRAEAFF. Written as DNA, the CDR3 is TGTGCCAGTAGTATATGGGACAGGGCCGAAGCTTTCTTT.

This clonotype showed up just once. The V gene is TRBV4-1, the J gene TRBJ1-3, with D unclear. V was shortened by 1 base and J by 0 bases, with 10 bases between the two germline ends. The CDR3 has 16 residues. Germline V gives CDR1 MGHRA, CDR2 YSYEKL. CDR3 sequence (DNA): TGCGCCAGCAGCCAAGTTCACTCGATCTCTGGAAACACCATATATTTT. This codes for CASSQVHSISGNTIYF.

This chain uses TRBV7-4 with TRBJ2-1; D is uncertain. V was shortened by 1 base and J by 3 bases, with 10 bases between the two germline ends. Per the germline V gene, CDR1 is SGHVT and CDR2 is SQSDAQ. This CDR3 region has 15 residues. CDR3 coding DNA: TGTGCCAGCAGCTTAGATGGCAGACACTACAATGAGCAGTTCTTC. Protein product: CASSLDGRHYNEQFF. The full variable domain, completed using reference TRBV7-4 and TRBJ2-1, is GAGVSQSPRYKVAKRGRDVALRCDSISGHVTLYWYRQTLGQGSEVLTYSQSDAQRDKSGRPSGRFSAERPERSVSTLKIQRTEQGDSAVYLCASSLDGRHYNEQFFGPGTRLTVL.

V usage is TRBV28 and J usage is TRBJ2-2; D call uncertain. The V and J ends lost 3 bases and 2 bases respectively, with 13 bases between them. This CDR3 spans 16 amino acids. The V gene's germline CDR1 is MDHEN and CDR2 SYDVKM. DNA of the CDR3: TGTGCCAGCAGTTTGGTGAGCCTGGGTAACACCGGGGAGCTGTTTTTT. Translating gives CASSLVSLGNTGELFF.

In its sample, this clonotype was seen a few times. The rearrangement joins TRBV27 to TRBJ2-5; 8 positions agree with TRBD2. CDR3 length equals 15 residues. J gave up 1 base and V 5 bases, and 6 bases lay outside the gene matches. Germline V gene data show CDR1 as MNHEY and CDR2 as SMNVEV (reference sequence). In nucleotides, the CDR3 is TGTGCCAGCAGTCCGGGACTAGACCTCCAAGAGACCCAGTACTTC. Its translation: CASSPGLDLQETQYF.

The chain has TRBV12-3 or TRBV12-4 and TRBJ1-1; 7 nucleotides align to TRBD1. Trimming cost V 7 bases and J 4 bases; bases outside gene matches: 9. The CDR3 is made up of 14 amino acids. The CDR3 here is CASTQTGTATEAFF. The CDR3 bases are TGTGCCAGCACCCAAACCGGGACAGCCACTGAAGCTTTCTTT.

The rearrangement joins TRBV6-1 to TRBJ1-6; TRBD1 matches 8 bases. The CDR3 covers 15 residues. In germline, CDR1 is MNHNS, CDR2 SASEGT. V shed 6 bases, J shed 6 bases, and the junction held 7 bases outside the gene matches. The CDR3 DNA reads TGTGCCAGCAGCGACGGACAGGGTAGTAATTCACCCCTCCACTTT. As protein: CASSDGQGSNSPLHF.

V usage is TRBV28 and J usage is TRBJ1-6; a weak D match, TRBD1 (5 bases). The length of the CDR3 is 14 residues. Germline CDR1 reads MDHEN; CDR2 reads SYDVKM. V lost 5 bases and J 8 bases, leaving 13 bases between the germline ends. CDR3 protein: CASSQGFGHSPLHF. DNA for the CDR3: TGTGCCAGCAGTCAGGGATTTGGTCATTCACCCCTCCACTTT.

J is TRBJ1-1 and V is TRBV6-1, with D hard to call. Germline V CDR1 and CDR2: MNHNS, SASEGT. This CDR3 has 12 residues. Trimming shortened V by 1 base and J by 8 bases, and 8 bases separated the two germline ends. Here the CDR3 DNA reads TGTGCCAGCAGTGAAGGTCGGGTGGAAGCTTTCTTT. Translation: CASSEGRVEAFF.

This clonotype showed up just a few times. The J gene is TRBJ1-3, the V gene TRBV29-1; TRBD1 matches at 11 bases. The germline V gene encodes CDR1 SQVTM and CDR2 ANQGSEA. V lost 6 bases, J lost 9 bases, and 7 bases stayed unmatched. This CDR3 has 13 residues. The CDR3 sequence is CSVSGQGETTIYF. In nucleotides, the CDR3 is TGCAGCGTCTCGGGACAGGGGGAGACCACCATATATTTT.